This TCR beta chain was captured in a study of CD8+ T cells in alopecia areata. Whole-study results and caveats: The study found tofacitinib significantly decreased scalp clonality and expanded CD8+ clones among the top 100.

As for treatment: oral pan-JAK inhibitor, 5-10 mg twice daily. Alopecia areata patients provided lesional scalp punch biopsies and peripheral blood, both collected for the study. Germline values: CDR1 KGHSH, CDR2 LQKENI. V trimming: 3 bases; J trimming: 1 base; junction bases outside the gene matches: 5. CDR3 length equals 15 residues. On this clone itself: Antigen: not known.

cDNA prepared by RNA extraction and subsequent reverse transcription served as the template for sequencing. Data came from immunoSEQ multiplex PCR; TCRdb stores just in-frame clones and leaves some out. This sample has fewer than 250,000 clones; 50% to 60% occur once, and the top ten carry approximately 0.69%. Sample: CD4+ T cells sorted from blood, taken at week 4, from a patient treated with tofacitinib. V gene TRBV18 combines with J gene TRBJ2-7; 8 bases map to TRBD2. The origin of this receptor is a human donor with alopecia areata. The CDR3 loop reads CASSPTREGSYEQYF. The CDR3 bases are TGTGCCAGCTCACCCACACGGGAGGGATCCTACGAGCAGTACTTC.